This T cell receptor (beta chain) was observed in a study of PD-1 blockade in mismatch repair-deficient tumors. Germline V gene data show CDR1 as SGHRS and CDR2 as YFSETQ. This CDR3 is 10 amino acids long. V lost 7 bases and J lost 10; bases outside the gene matches: 2. The repertoire was sequenced with immunoSEQ multiplex PCR; TCRdb's copy has only in-frame clones and lacks some. The data show around 38,000 clones, more than 75% seen once. The TCR originated in an adult with mismatch repair-deficient cancer. The input for sequencing was peripheral blood, taken 4 weeks after starting pembrolizumab. The chain has TRBV5-1 and TRBJ2-1; 7 bases are a match to TRBD2. The CDR3 here is CASGGGEQFF. The DNA for the CDR3 is TGCGCCAGCGGGGGGGGAGAGCAGTTCTTC.